This TCR beta chain was identified in a study of beta chain features in type 1 diabetes listed by TCRdb under 2018. For context, the study as a whole: Mean age, gender distribution, total cell number and subset yield were not different between patients and healthy donors. A total of 100 million to 110 million sorted cells were examined across all samples, and a strong correlation was observed between cell number per subset and RNA yield. In the study, recently diagnosed type 1 diabetes patients and matched healthy donors were compared on the TCRB repertoires of their sorted circulating CD4+ T cell subsets. Naive and central memory subsets were obtained from all 30 or so donors, but regulatory and stem cell-like memory subsets were isolated from only 8 patients and about 8 healthy donors.

A single peripheral blood draw of roughly 0.11 L on average was collected from each donor into heparinised tubes. A BD FACSAria II and a panel including CD45RO, CCR7, CD25, CD127, CD95 and CD27 were used to sort naive, central memory, regulatory and stem cell-like memory CD4+ T cells. All sorted populations exceeded 95% purity. PBMCs were separated immediately by Lymphoprep density gradient centrifugation and were stained directly, without being cultured. Samples were stained and sorted in pairs, with one healthy donor and one patient per experiment, so that batch effects were minimized. Including cysteine and phenylalanine, the CDR3 has 13 amino acids. The only DNA kept is the CDR3, 39 bases in frame from the first base. CDR1 and CDR2, looked up from the germline V gene (reference sequence), are GTSNPN and SVGIG. V loses 4 bases, J loses 7 bases, and the germline ends lie 13 bases apart. What the research found in general, with its limitations: Because the HLA sub-analyses included only small numbers of individuals, any influence of HLA type on TCRB rearrangement was left unresolved. Sequencing cDNA rather than genomic DNA could over-represent highly expressing activated cells, although activation and CD3 levels did not differ between groups. Type 1 diabetes patients showed a moderate but significant shortening of TCRB CDR3 length in all four CD4+ subsets. Naive, central memory and regulatory TCRB repertoires appeared to be more alike among patients than among healthy donors. Fewer insertions and more nucleotide deletions at VDJ recombination sites were observed in patients with type 1 diabetes, implying thymic rearrangement abnormalities. Shorter templates might have been favored by PCR, but patient and control samples were amplified and corrected together, so both groups would have been affected equally by any skew.

This clone was detected a few times. The target of this receptor is not known. Base qualities are missing; no much larger clone stands one base away. The High Capacity cDNA Reverse Transcription Kit was used to reverse transcribe all of the isolated RNA, meaning that expressed TCRB transcripts were what got sequenced. Naive, central memory and regulatory T cell samples underwent deep immunoSEQ sequencing, averaging roughly 3.5 million total reads per sample. After sorted cells were lysed in RLT buffer, RNA was extracted with DNase-treated RNeasy Micro or Mini kits, with the choice depending on cell number. Each cell subset was processed on its own to prevent cross-contamination, while patient and healthy donor samples were processed together. TCRB sequences were amplified from cDNA with the immunoSEQ multiplex PCR, producing 87-bp fragments spanning the CDR3 region. Sequencing of the amplicons was done on the Illumina HiSeq platform. Per the authors' processing: Synthetic template baselines were used to correct PCR bias computationally, reads within Hamming distance 2 were collapsed together, and singletons that could not be merged were discarded. Reads were aligned against IMGT so that V, D and J genes, CDR3 length and insertions or deletions at six rearrangement sites could be assigned. Clonotype counts were normalized to sorted cell number within each subset before computing true diversity and Gini coefficients with the tcR R package. The overlap coefficient, calculated on TCRB nucleotide sequences, was used to quantify repertoire sharing. In its TCRdb copy, this immuneACCESS table keeps in-frame sequences only and misses some clones. Where compared with another copy, unresolved V genes explain less than half of these, and the others have no known cause. V and J calls plus clone size are reproduced from that table; the DNA served to infer D and trimming. Present in this sample are some 250,000 clones, less than 35% of which were seen just once. The ten largest clones add up to 3.5% to 4.5% of the sample.

Specimen: central memory CD4+ T cells from blood. The sequence joins TRBV30 to TRBJ2-2; the D region is possibly TRBD1 or TRBD2, each matching across 5 bases. The receptor was derived from a man between 25 and 39 years old in good health. The DNA sequence follows: TGTGCCTGGACTGGGACGCCCAGCGGGGAGCTGTTTTTT. It specifies CAWTGTPSGELFF.